This T cell receptor beta chain is drawn from a study of human T cells and chemical hapten exposure. Overall study: During the roughly 23-week study period, patients had diphenylcyclopropenone applied to the scalp every week. Largely, small differences in pooled library volume made per-sample TCR yields vary.

This clonotype has at least ten counts. Stated time point: pre-sensitization, week 0. Treatment given: therapeutic diphenylcyclopropenone sensitization with weekly scalp DPC. TCRdb itself ran the RACE reads through MiXCR, one entry per CDR3 protein. Counted here are 350,000 to 400,000 distinct CDR3 sequences, approximately 5.1% occurring once; the ten biggest clones make up 2.5% to 3%. The germline V gene has CDR1 SGHTA and CDR2 FQGNSA. Trimming took 0 bases from V and 9 from J; bases not matched to a gene: 13. This CDR3 contains 17 residues. J is TRBJ2-1 and V is TRBV7-2; 8 positions match TRBD1. This TCR derives from a woman aged 50 to 60 with alopecia areata. Some clones in this sample may be carry-over from other donors' samples. The input for sequencing was whole blood, taken in connection with sensitization to the hapten diphenylcyclopropenone (DPC). CDR3 DNA sequence: TGTGCCAGCAGCTTAGCCCTACGGACGGGACAGGTGCGTGAGCAGTTCTTC. Translating it yields CASSLALRTGQVREQFF.